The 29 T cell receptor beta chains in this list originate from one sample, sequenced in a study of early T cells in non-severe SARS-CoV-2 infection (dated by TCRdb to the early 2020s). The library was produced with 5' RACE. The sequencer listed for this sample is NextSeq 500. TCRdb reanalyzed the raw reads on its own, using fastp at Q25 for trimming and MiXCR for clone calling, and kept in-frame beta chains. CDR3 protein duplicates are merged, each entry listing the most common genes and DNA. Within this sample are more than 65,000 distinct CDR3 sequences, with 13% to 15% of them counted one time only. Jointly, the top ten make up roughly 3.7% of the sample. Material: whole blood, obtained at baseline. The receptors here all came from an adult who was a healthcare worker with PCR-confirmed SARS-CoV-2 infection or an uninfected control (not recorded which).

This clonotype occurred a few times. The CDR3 nucleotides read TGTGCCTTAACAGGGACAGGGTTCTACGAGCAGTACTTC. This codes for CALTGTGFYEQYF. This chain uses TRBV6-1 with TRBJ2-7; 9 bases match TRBD1. Trimming removed 11 bases from V and 3 bases from J; junction bases left unmatched: 8. Germline V gene sequence: CDR1 MNHNS, CDR2 SASEGT. The CDR3 has 13 amino acids.

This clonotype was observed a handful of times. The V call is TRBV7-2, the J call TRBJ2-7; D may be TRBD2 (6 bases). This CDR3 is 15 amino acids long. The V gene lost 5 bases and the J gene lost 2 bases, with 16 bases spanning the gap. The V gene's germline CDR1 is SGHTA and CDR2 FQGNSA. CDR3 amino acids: CASSQGLAMTYEQYF. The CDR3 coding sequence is TGTGCCAGCAGCCAAGGGCTAGCGATGACCTACGAGCAGTACTTC.

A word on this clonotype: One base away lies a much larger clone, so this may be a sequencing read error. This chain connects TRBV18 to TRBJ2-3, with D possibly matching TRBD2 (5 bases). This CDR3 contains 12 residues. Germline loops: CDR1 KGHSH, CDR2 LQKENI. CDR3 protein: CASSPGRDMQYF. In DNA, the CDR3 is TGTGCCAGCTCACCAGGGAGAGATATGCAGTATTTT.

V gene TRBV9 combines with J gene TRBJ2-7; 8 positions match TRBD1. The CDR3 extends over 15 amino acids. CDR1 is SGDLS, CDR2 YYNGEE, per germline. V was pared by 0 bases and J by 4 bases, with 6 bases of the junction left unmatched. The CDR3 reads CASSVGGQVGYEQYF. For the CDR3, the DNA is TGTGCCAGCAGCGTAGGGGGACAGGTGGGGTACGAGCAGTACTTC.

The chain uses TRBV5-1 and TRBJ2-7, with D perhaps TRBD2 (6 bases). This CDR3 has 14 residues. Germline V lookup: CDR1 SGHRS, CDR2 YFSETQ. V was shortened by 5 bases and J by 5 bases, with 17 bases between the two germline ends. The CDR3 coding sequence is TGCGCCAGCAGTCCCGGGACTCTGGCCAACGAGCAGTACTTC. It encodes CASSPGTLANEQYF. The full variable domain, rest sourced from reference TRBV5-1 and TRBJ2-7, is KAGVTQTPRYLIKTRGQQVTLSCSPISGHRSVSWYQQTPGQGLQFLFEYFSETQRNKGNFPGRFSGRQFSNSRSEMNVSTLELGDSALYLCASSPGTLANEQYFGPGTRLTVT.

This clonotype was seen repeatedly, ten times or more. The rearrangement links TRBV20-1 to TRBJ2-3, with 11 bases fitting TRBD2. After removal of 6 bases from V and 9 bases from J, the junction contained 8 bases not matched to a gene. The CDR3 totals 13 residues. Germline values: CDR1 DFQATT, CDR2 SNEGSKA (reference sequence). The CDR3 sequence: CSARGLAARTQYF. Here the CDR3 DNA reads TGCAGTGCCCGGGGACTAGCGGCCCGAACGCAGTATTTT.

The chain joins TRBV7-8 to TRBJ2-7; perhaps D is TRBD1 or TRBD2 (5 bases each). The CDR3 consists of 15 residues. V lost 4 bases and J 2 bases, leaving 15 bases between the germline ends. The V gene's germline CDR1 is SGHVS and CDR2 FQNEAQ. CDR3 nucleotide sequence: TGTGCCAGCAGCTCCTCGGGGCCCTTAACCTACGAGCAGTACTTC. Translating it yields CASSSSGPLTYEQYF. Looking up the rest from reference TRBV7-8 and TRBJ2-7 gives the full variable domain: GAGVSQSPRYKVAKRGQDVALRCDPISGHVSLFWYQQALGQGPEFLTYFQNEAQLDKSGLPSDRFFAERPEGSVSTLKIQRTQQEDSAVYLCASSSSGPLTYEQYFGPGTRLTVT.

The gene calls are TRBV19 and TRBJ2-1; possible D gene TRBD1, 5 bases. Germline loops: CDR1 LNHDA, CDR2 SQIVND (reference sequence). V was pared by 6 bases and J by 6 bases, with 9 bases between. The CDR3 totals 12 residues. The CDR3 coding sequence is TGTGCCAGTAGGATTCAGGGCAATGAGCAGTTCTTC. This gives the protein CASRIQGNEQFF.

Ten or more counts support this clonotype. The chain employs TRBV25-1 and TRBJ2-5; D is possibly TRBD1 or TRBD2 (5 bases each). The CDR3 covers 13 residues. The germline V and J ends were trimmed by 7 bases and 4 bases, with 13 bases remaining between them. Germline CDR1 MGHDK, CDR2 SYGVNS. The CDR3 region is CASTPGAGETQYF. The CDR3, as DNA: TGTGCCAGCACCCCCGGGGCGGGAGAGACCCAGTACTTC.

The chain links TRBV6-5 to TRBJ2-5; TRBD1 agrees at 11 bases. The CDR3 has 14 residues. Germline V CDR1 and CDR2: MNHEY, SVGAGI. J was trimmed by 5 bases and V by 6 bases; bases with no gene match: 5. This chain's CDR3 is CASRLDRGPETQYF. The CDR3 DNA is TGTGCCAGCAGACTGGACAGGGGGCCGGAGACCCAGTACTTC.

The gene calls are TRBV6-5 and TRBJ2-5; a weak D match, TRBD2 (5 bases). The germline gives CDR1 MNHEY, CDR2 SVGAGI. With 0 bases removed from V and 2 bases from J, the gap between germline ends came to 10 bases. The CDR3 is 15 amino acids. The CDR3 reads CASSYSRPGQETQYF. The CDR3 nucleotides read TGTGCCAGCAGTTACTCGAGACCGGGGCAAGAGACCCAGTACTTC.

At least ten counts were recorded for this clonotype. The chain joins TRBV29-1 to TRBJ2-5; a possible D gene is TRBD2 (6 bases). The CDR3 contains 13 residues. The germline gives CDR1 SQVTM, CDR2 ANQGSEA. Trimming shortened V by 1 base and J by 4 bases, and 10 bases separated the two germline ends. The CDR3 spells CSVEVGGAETQYF. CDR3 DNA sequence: TGCAGCGTTGAAGTTGGAGGGGCAGAGACCCAGTACTTC.

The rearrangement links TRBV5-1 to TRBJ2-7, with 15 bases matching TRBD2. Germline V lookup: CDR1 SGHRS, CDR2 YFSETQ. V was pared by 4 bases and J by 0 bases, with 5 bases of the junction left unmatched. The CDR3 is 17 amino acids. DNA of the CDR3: TGCGCCAGCAGCCATGGACTAGCGGGAGGGTTCTCCTACGAGCAGTACTTC. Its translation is CASSHGLAGGFSYEQYF.

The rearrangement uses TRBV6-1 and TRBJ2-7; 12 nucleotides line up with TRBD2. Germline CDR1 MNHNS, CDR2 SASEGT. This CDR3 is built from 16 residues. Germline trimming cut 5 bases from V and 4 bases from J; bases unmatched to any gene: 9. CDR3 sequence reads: CASSWRLAGADYEQYF. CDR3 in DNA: TGTGCCAGCAGTTGGAGACTAGCGGGAGCGGATTACGAGCAGTACTTC.

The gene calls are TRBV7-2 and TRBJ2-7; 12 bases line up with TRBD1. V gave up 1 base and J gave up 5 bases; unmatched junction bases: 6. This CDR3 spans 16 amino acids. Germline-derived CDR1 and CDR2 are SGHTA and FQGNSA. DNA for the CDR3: TGTGCCAGCAGCTTAGTTTCCGGGACAGGGGGCGACGAGCAGTACTTC. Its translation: CASSLVSGTGGDEQYF.

CDR3 sequence: CASAKAAPNPLHF. For the CDR3, the DNA is TGTGCCAGCGCGAAGGCAGCCCCTAACCCCCTCCACTTT. This chain uses TRBV12-3 or TRBV12-4 with TRBJ1-6; D is unclear. Between the trimmed V and J ends, which lost 8 bases and 13 bases, there was a span of 18 bases. The CDR3 loop spans 13 amino acids.

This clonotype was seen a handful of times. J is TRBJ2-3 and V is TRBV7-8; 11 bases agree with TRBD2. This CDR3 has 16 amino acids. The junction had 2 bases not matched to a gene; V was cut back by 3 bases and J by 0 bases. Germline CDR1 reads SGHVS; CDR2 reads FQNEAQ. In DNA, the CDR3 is TGTGCCAGCAGCTTCTGGACTAGCGGGAGCACAGATACGCAGTATTTT. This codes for CASSFWTSGSTDTQYF.

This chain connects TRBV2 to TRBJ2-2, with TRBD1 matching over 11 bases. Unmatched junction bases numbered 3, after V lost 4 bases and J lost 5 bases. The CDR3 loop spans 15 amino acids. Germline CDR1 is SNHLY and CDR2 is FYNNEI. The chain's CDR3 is CASSVGTGGTGELFF. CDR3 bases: TGTGCCAGCAGTGTCGGGACAGGGGGTACCGGGGAGCTGTTTTTT.

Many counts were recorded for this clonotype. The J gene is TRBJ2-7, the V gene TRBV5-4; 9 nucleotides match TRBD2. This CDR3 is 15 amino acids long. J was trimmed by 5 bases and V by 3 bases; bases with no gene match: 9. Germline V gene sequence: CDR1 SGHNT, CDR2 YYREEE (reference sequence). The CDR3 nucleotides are TGTGCCAGCAGCTCTCGCCTAGCGGGAACTAACGAGCAGTACTTC. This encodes CASSSRLAGTNEQYF. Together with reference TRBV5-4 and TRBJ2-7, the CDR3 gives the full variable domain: ETGVTQSPTHLIKTRGQQVTLRCSSQSGHNTVSWYQQALGQGPQFIFQYYREEENGRGNFPPRFSGLQFPNYSSELNVNALELDDSALYLCASSSRLAGTNEQYFGPGTRLTVT.

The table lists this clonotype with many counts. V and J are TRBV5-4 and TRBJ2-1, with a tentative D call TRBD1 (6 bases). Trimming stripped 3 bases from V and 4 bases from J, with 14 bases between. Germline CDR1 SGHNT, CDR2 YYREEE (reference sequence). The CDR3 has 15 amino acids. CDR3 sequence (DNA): TGTGCCAGCAGCTATTTACCTGACAGGTACAATGAGCAGTTCTTC. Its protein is CASSYLPDRYNEQFF.

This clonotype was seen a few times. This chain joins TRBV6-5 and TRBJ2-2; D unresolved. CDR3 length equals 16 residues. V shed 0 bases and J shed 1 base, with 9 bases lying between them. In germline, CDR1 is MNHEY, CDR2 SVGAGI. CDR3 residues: CASSYSGQWNTGELFF. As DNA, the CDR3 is TGTGCCAGCAGTTACTCGGGCCAGTGGAACACCGGGGAGCTGTTTTTT.

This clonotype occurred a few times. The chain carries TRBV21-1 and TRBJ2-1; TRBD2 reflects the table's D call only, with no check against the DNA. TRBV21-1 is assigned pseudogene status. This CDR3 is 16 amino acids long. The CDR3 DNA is TGTGCCAGCAGAAACCCCAACGGGGACTCGCAGAATGAGCAGTTCTTC. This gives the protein CASRNPNGDSQNEQFF.

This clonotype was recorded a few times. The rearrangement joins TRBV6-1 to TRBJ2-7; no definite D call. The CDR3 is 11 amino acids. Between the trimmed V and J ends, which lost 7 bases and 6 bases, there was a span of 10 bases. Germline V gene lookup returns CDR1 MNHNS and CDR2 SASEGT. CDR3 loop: CASTQASEQYF. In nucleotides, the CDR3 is TGTGCCAGCACCCAGGCCAGCGAGCAGTACTTC.

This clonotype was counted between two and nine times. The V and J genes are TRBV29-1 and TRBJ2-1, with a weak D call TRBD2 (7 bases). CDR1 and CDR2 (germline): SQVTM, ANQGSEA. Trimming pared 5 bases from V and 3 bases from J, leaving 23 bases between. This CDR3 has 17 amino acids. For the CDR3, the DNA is TGCAGCGTTCCCGGGGGCCCCCTCGCGGGGGACTACAATGAGCAGTTCTTC. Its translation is CSVPGGPLAGDYNEQFF.

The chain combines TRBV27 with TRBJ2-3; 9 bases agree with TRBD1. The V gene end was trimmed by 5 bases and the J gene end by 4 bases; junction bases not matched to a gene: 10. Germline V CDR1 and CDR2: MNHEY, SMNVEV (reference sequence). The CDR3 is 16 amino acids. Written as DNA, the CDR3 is TGTGCCAGCAGTATCGTAATCGGACAGGGGCCAGATACGCAGTATTTT. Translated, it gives CASSIVIGQGPDTQYF.

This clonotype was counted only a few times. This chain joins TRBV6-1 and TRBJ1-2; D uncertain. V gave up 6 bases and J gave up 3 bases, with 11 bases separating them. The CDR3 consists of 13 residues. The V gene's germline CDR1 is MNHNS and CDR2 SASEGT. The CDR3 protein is CASRPNSHYGYTF. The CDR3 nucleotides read TGTGCCAGCAGGCCTAACAGCCACTATGGCTACACCTTC.

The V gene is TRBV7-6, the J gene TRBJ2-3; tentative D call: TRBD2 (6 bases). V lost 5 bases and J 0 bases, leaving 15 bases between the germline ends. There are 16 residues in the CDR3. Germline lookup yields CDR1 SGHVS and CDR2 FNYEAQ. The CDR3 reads CASSPYSGASTDTQYF. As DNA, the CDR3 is TGTGCCAGCAGCCCCTATAGCGGTGCTAGCACAGATACGCAGTATTTT.

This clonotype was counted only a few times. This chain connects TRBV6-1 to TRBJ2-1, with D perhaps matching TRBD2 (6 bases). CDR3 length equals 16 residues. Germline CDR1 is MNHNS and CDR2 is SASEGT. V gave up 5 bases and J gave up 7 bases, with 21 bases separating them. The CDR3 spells CASSSRWLEGSNEQFF. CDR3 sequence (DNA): TGTGCCAGCAGTTCCCGGTGGTTGGAGGGGTCGAATGAGCAGTTCTTC.

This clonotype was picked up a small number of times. This CDR3 is CAISQGLAYTDTQYF. CDR3 DNA: TGTGCCATCAGTCAAGGACTAGCGTACACAGATACGCAGTATTTT. The chain carries TRBV10-3 and TRBJ2-3, with 9 nucleotides matching TRBD2. Germline CDR1 and CDR2: ENHRY and SYGVKD. The CDR3 length is 15 residues. Trimming removed 5 bases from V and 2 bases from J; junction bases left unmatched: 5.